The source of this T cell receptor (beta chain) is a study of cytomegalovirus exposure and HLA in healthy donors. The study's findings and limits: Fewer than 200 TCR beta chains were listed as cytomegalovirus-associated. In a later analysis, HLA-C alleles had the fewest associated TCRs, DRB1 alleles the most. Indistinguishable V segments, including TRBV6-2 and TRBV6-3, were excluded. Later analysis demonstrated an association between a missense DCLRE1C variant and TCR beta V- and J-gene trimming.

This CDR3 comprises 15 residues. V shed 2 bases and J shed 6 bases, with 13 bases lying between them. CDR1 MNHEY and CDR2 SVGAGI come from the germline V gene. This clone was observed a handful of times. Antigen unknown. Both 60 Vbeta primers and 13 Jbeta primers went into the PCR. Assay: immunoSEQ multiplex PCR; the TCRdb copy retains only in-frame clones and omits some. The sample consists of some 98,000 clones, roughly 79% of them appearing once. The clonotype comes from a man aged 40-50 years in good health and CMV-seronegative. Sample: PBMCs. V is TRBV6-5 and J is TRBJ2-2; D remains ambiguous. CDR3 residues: CASSYQRTSAGELFF. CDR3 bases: TGTGCCAGCAGTTACCAGCGAACCTCGGCCGGGGAGCTGTTTTTT.